This T cell receptor beta chain comes out of a study of CD8+CD57+ T cells in acquired aplastic anemia. Study conclusions and caveats: Patient and control CD8+ Simpson's diversity was not significantly different.

Sequencing involved patients with CD8+CD57+ cell expansion previously shown by flow cytometry. The germline CDR1 and CDR2 sequences are SNHLY and FYNNEI. The CDR3 has 16 amino acids. With regard to this clonotype: Its antigen is not known. The junction departs from the called germline gene at one end, perhaps through a read error.

Genomic DNA provided the template from which TCR beta VDJ and CDR3 profiles were obtained. TCRdb recomputed calls from the reads with MiXCR, one row per CDR3 protein. Counted here are around 250,000 distinct CDR3 sequences, roughly 82% occurring once; the ten biggest clones make up around 40%. Sequenced sample: sorted CD4+, CD8+, or CD8+CD57+ T cells (not recorded which) from PBMCs. The chain uses TRBV2 and TRBJ2-1, with D maybe TRBD2 (6 bases). This TCR came from a human donor with aplastic anemia. The CDR3 DNA is TGTGCCAGCAGTGGGGAAAGAGGGGCGGGGAGTGATGATCAGTTCTTC. It codes for CASSGERGAGSDDQFF.